This T cell receptor beta chain was sequenced in a study of shared clonotypes between healthy human individuals. Overall study context: Donor composition was a couple of women and a few men, aged 18 to 49.

Using ten immunoSEQ deep assay plates, investigators sequenced unsorted PBMC DNA. Some clones are missing from TCRdb's copy, which holds only in-frame ones; the method was immunoSEQ multiplex PCR. The table lists approximately 470,000 clones, around four fifths of them singletons. Germline CDR1 reads MNHEY; CDR2 reads SMNVEV (reference sequence). V lost 5 bases, J lost 3 bases, and 14 bases lay in between. There are 15 residues in the CDR3. This clone has a handful of counts. This TCR derives from a middle-aged woman in good health. Some clones in this sample may be carry-over from other donors' samples. Sequenced material: PBMCs. The rearrangement uses TRBV27 and TRBJ2-1; D might be TRBD1 or TRBD2, each matching 5 bases. CDR3 nucleotide sequence: TGTGCCAGCAGTCAGGCGAGGGGCTTCTACAATGAGCAGTTCTTC. It codes for CASSQARGFYNEQFF.